This TCR beta chain was found in a study of blood T cell repertoires in COVID-19 (dated by TCRdb to the early 2020s). Regarding the research as a whole: Samples covering the acute and convalescent phases of COVID-19 were provided by collaborators in the United States, Italy and Spain. The repertoires were released in a freely available public database meant as a resource for research on the immune response to SARS-CoV-2. The samples were drawn from the first 160 participants of the ongoing ImmuneRACE study and from under 1,500 subjects provided by 6 global collaborators. The prospective study material was composed of cDNA or gDNA derived from T cells, B-cell-depleted T cells, or PBMCs. HLA class I and class II types, where available, came from metadata supplied by the sample provider rather than from assay-based typing. Nearly every sample came with metadata listing a de-identified subject ID, COVID-19 status, age in years and sex. Subjects who had been exposed to COVID-19, were actively infected with it, or had recovered from it provided the deeply sampled blood TCRbeta repertoires that made up the dataset.

TCRbeta CDR3 regions were amplified from genomic DNA by means of the immunoSEQ Assay, a bias-controlled multiplex PCR. Under the source paper's analysis protocol: Nucleated cell counts per sample were estimated from amplification of reference gene primers within the assay. Sequence reads were collapsed and filtered to measure the absolute abundance of every unique TCRbeta CDR3 rearrangement. For each sample, productive Simpson clonality was calculated as the square root of Simpson's diversity index over productive rearrangements. In its TCRdb copy, this immuneACCESS table keeps in-frame sequences only and misses some clones. Where compared with another copy, unresolved V genes explain less than half of these, and the others have no known cause. V, J and clone size are those of that table, while D and trimming were read from the DNA. This sample comprises approximately 490,000 clones, about nine tenths of them detected only once. 0.7% of the sample lies in the top ten.

What the study reported, not specific to this receptor: Clinical and demographic metadata were provided uncurated, with the amount varying by source and participant.

With respect to this clone: The antigen it binds to is not known. Nothing much larger sits one base from this clone, and base qualities are not available.

Per the germline V gene, KGHSH is the CDR1 and LQKENI is the CDR2. Spanning cysteine to phenylalanine, the CDR3 consists of 13 amino acids. CDR3 DNA only is kept here, 39 bases in frame from base 1. V is reduced by 5 bases and J by 5 bases, leaving a spacing of 7 bases between them. Enrolling through a virtual design, the prospective study's participants ranged in age from roughly 18 to 95 years and lived across 24 United States geographic areas. To assign participants to cohorts, the prospective study relied on clinical history that participants themselves reported in a screening survey and a study questionnaire. Recovered participants in ImmuneRACE Cohort 3 were defined by two consecutive negative NP/OP PCR tests, clearance by a healthcare professional, or resolution of symptoms. In the prospective study, whole blood, serum and a nasopharyngeal or oropharyngeal swab were collected from each participant by mobile phlebotomists. Participants in the prospective study had the option to provide additional blood draws and questionnaires over a roughly 2-month period. Before DNA extraction, blood samples from the prospective study were shipped at room temperature or frozen.

Rearrangement joined TRBV18 to TRBJ1-6, with the D gene uncertain. The source is a woman under 30 who had recovered from COVID-19. Sample: PBMCs or T cells enriched from blood (not recorded which). The DNA sequence is given as TGTGCCAGCTCATATACAGATAATTCACCCCTCCACTTT. This sequence encodes CASSYTDNSPLHF. This CDR3, with the reference TRBV18 and TRBJ1-6 proteins standing in past its ends, gives the full variable domain NAGVMQNPRHLVRRRGQEARLRCSPMKGHSHVYWYRQLPEEGLKFMVYLQKENIIDESGMPKERFSAEFPKEGPSILRIQQVVRGDSAAYFCASSYTDNSPLHFGNGTRLTVT.